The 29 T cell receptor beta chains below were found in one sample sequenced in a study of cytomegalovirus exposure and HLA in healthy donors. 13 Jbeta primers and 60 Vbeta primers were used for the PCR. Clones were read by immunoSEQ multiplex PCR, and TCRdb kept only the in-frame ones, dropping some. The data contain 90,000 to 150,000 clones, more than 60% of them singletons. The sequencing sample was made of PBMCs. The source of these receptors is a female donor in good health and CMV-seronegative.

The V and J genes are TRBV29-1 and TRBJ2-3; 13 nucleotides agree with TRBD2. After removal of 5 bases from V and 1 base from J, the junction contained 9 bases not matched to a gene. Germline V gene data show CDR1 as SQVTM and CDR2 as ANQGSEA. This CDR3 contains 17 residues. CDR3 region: CSVWGTGTSGGTDTQYF. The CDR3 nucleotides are TGCAGCGTTTGGGGGACCGGGACTAGCGGGGGCACAGATACGCAGTATTTT.

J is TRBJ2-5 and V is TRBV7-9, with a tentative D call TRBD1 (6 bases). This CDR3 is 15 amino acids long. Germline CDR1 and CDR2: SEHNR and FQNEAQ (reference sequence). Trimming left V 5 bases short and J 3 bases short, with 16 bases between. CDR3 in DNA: TGTGCCAGCAGCCAAAGGGGGTCAGGGAAAGAGACCCAGTACTTC. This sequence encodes CASSQRGSGKETQYF.

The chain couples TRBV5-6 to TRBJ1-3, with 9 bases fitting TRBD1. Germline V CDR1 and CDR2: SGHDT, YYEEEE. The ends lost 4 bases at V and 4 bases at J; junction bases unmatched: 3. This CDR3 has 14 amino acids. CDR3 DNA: TGTGCCAGCAGCCCGGACAGGGGAGGAAACACCATATATTTT. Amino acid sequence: CASSPDRGGNTIYF.

CDR3 loop: CASSLEGGLDEQFF. CDR3 in DNA: TGCGCCAGCAGCTTGGAGGGGGGGTTAGATGAGCAGTTCTTC. This chain links TRBV5-1 with TRBJ2-1; weak D call: TRBD2 (7 bases). The V gene lost 0 bases and the J gene lost 8 bases, with 12 bases spanning the gap. Germline CDR1 and CDR2: SGHRS and YFSETQ. The CDR3 runs 14 residues.

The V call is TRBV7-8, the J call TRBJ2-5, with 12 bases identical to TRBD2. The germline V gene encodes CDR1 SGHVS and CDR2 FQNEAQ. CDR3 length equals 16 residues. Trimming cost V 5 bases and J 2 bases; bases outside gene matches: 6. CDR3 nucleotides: TGTGCCAGCAGCCTCAGACTAGCGGGGGCACAAGAGACCCAGTACTTC. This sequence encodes CASSLRLAGAQETQYF.

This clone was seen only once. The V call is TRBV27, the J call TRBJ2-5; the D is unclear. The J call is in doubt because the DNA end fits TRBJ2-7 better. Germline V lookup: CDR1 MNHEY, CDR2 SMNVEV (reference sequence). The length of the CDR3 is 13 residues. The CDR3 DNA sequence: TGTGCCAGCAGCGGAACAGTTACCTACGAGCAGTACTTC. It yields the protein CASSGTVTYEQYF.

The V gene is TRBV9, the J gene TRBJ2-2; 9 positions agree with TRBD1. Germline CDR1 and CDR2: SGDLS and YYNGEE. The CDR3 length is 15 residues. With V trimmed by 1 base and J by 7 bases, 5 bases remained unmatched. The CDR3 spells CASSVRDRVRGELFF. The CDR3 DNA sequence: TGTGCCAGCAGCGTACGGGACAGGGTTCGCGGGGAGCTGTTTTTT.

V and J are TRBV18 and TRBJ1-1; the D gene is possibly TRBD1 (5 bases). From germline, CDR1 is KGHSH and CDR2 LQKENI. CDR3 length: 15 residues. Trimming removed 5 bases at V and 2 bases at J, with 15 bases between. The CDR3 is CASSLPRGLNTEAFF. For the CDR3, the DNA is TGTGCCAGCTCATTGCCCCGGGGGTTAAACACTGAAGCTTTCTTT.

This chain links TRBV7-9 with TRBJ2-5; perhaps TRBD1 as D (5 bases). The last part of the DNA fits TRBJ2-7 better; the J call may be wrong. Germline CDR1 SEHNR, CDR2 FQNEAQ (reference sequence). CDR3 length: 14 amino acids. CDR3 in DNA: TGTGCCAGCAGCGGGCAGGGCAGGTCCTACGAGCAGTACTTC. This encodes CASSGQGRSYEQYF.

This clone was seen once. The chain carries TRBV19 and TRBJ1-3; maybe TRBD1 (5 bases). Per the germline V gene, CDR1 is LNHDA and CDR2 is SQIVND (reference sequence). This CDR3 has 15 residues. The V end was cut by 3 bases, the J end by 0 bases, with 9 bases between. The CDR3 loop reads CASSMFGGSGNTIYF. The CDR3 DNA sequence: TGTGCCAGTAGTATGTTCGGGGGCTCTGGAAACACCATATATTTT.

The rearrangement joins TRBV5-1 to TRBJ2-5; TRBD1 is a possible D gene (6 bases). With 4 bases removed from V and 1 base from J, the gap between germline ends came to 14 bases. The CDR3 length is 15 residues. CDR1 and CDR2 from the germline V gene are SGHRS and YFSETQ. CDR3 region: CASSRGQTIQETQYF. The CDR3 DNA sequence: TGCGCCAGCAGCAGAGGACAGACCATCCAAGAGACCCAGTACTTC.

CDR3 DNA: TGTGCCAGCAGTGAACGCCCGGGTGATTCACCCCTCCACTTT. As protein: CASSERPGDSPLHF. J is TRBJ1-6 and V is TRBV2; D not certain. The germline V and J ends were trimmed by 2 bases and 8 bases, with 10 bases remaining between them. Germline V gives CDR1 SNHLY, CDR2 FYNNEI. This CDR3 spans 14 amino acids.

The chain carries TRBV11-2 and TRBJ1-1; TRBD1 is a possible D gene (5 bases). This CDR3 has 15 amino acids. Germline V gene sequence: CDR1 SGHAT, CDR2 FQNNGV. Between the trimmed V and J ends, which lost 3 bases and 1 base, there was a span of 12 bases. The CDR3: CASSFQGRRNTEAFF. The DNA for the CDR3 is TGTGCCAGCAGCTTCCAGGGTAGACGGAACACTGAAGCTTTCTTT.

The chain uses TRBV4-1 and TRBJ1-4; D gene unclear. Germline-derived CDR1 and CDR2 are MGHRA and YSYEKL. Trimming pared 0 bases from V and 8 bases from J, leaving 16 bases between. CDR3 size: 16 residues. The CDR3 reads CASSQDPGVGGEKLFF. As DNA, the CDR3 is TGCGCCAGCAGCCAAGATCCAGGCGTCGGCGGGGAAAAACTGTTTTTT.

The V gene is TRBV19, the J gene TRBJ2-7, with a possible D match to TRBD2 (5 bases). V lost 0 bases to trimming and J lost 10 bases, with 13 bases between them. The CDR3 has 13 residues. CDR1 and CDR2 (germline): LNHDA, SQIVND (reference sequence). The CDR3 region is CASSIDWRADQYF. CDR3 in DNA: TGTGCCAGTAGTATAGATTGGCGGGCGGACCAGTACTTC.

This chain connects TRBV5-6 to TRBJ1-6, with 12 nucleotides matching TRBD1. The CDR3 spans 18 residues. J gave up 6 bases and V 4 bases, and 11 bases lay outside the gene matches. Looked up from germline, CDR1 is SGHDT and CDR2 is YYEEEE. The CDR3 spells CASSPGPGQGASNSPLHF. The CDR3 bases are TGTGCCAGCAGCCCTGGCCCGGGACAGGGGGCAAGTAATTCACCCCTCCACTTT. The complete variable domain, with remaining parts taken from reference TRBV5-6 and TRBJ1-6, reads DAGVTQSPTHLIKTRGQQVTLRCSPKSGHDTVSWYQQALGQGPQFIFQYYEEEERQRGNFPDRFSGHQFPNYSSELNVNALLLGDSALYLCASSPGPGQGASNSPLHFGNGTRLTVT.

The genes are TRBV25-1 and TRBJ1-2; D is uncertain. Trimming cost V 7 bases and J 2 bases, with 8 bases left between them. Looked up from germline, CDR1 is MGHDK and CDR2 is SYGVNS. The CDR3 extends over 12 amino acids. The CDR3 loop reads CASKGGNYGYTF. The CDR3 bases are TGTGCCAGCAAAGGAGGGAACTATGGCTACACCTTC.

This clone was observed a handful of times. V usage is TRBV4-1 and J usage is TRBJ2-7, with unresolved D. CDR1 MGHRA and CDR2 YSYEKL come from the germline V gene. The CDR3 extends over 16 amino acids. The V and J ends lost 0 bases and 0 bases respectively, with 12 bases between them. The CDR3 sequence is CASSQDLRVSSYEQYF. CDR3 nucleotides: TGCGCCAGCAGCCAAGATTTACGAGTGAGCTCCTACGAGCAGTACTTC.

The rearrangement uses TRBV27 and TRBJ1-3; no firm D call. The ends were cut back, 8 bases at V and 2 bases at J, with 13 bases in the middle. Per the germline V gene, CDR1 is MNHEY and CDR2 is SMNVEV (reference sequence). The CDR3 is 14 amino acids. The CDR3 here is CASRKVGAGNTIYF. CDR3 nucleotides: TGTGCCAGCCGTAAAGTAGGAGCTGGAAACACCATATATTTT.

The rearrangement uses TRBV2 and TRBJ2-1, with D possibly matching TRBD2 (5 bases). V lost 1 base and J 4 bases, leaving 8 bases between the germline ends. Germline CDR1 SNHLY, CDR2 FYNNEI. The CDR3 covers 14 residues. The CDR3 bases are TGTGCCAGCAGTGAAGTTCGAGGGTACAATGAGCAGTTCTTC. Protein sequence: CASSEVRGYNEQFF.

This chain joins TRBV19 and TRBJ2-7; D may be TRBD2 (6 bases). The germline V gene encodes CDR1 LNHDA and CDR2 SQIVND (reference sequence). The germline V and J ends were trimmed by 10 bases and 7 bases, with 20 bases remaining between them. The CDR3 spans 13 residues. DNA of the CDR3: TGTGCCACCCAGACCTATAGCGGTAGTGAGCAGTACTTC. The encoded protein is CATQTYSGSEQYF.

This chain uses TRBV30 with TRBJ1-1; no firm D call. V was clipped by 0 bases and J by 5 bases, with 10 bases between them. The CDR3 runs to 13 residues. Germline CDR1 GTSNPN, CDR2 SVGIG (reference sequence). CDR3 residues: CAWSVSGSTEAFF. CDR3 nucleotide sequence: TGTGCCTGGAGTGTTTCGGGGAGTACTGAAGCTTTCTTT.

In DNA, the CDR3 is TGTGCCAGCAGCTCAGAAGGGACAGGGGCTTTCTTT. As protein: CASSSEGTGAFF. The chain couples TRBV7-9 to TRBJ1-1, with 9 bases matching TRBD1. CDR1 and CDR2 (germline): SEHNR, FQNEAQ (reference sequence). The CDR3 totals 12 residues. Germline trimming cut 4 bases from V and 11 bases from J; bases unmatched to any gene: 5.

The CDR3 loop reads CASGLVLGSRGGTIYF. The DNA for the CDR3 is TGTGCTAGTGGTTTGGTACTCGGCAGCCGCGGTGGGACCATATATTTT. The chain carries TRBV12-5 and TRBJ1-3; D is unclear. The V gene's germline CDR1 is LGHNT and CDR2 FRNRAP. V lost 0 bases and J 10 bases, leaving 19 bases between the germline ends. The CDR3 loop spans 16 amino acids.

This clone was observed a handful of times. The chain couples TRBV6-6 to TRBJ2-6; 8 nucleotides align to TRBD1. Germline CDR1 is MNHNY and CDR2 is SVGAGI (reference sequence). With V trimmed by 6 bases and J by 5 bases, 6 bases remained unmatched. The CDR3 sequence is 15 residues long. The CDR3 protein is CASSQGTGWANVLTF. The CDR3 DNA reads TGTGCCAGCAGCCAGGGGACAGGATGGGCCAACGTCCTGACTTTC.

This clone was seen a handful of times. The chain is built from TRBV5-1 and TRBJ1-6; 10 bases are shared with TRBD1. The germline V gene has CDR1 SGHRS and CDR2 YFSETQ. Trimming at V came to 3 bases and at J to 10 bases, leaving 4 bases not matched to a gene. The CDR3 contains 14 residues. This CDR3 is CASSSTGGRSPLHF. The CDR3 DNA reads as TGCGCCAGCAGCTCGACAGGGGGCAGATCACCCCTCCACTTT.

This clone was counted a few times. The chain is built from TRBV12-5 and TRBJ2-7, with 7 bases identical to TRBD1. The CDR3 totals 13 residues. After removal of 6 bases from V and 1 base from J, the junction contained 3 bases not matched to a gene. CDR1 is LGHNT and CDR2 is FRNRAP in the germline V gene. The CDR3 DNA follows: TGTGCTAGTGGGGCAGGGGGATCCTACGAGCAGTACTTC. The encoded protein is CASGAGGSYEQYF.

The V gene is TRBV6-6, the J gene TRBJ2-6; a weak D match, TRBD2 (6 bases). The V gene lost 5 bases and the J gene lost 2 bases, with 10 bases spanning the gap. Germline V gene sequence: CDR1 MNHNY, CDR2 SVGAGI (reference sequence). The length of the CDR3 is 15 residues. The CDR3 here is CASSPGSPGANVLTF. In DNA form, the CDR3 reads TGTGCCAGCAGTCCCGGGAGTCCTGGGGCCAACGTCCTGACTTTC.

For the CDR3, the DNA is TGTGCCAGTAGTAATGGTCTCGCGGAGACCCAGTACTTC. Protein product: CASSNGLAETQYF. The chain carries TRBV19 and TRBJ2-5; D remains ambiguous. CDR1 and CDR2 (germline): LNHDA, SQIVND (reference sequence). The V gene lost 4 bases and the J gene lost 5 bases, with 11 bases spanning the gap. The CDR3 length is 13 residues.